This TCR beta chain was captured by sequencing in a study of shared clonotypes between healthy human individuals. From germline, CDR1 is LGHNA and CDR2 YSLEER. V was trimmed by 0 bases and J by 0 bases, leaving 9 bases between them. The CDR3 runs to 16 residues. Clones were sequenced by immunoSEQ multiplex PCR, and TCRdb holds only the in-frame ones, with some missing. The sample contains about half a million clones, roughly 78% of which appear only once. In regard to this clone: The antigen remains undetermined.

Overall study findings and caveats: Tissues were not sampled, only blood, and their repertoires likely differ. Sequencing depth was predicted to influence how clonotypes are shared among donors.

The chain recombines TRBV4-3 with TRBJ2-1, with D uncertain. The sample taken for sequencing was PBMCs. This receptor was taken from a middle-aged woman in good health. Some clones in this sample may be carry-over from other donors' samples. CDR3 loop: CASSQEPASSYNEQFF. For the CDR3, the DNA is TGCGCCAGCAGCCAAGAACCGGCCAGCTCCTACAATGAGCAGTTCTTC.